Sequencing of this TCR beta chain was carried out in a study of beta chain features in type 1 diabetes. Study conclusions and caveats: A moderate, significant TCRB CDR3 shortening appeared in type 1 diabetes across four CD4+ subsets.

Reverse transcribing all isolated RNA meant expressed TCRB transcripts were sequenced. The assay was immunoSEQ multiplex PCR, and TCRdb's table has in-frame clones only and misses some. Of under 200,000 clones in the sample, 10% were seen once. After removal of 0 bases from V and 5 bases from J, the junction contained 5 bases not matched to a gene. The CDR3 has 15 amino acids. From germline, CDR1 is ENHRY and CDR2 SYGVKD. A note on this clone: Its antigen is not identified.

Sequenced: central memory CD4+ T cells from blood. The chain uses TRBV10-3 and TRBJ2-3; 7 nucleotides line up with TRBD2. The sequence came from a man in his thirties or forties with type 1 diabetes. The CDR3 DNA reads TGTGCCATCAGTGAGTCCGGGGGGAAGGGAGATACGCAGTATTTT. Protein sequence: CAISESGGKGDTQYF.